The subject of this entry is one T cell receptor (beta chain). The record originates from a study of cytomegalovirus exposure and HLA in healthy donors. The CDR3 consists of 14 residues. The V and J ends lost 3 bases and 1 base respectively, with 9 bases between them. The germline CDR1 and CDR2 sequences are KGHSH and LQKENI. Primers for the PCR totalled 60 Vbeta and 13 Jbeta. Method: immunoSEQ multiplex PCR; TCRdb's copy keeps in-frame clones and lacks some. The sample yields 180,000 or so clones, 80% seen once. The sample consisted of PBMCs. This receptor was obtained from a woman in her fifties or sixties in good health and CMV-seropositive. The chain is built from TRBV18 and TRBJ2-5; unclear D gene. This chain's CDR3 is CASSPPNFQETQYF. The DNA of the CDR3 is TGTGCCAGCTCACCCCCCAATTTCCAAGAGACCCAGTACTTC.